This TCR beta chain was retrieved from a study of cytomegalovirus exposure and HLA in healthy donors. The PCR made use of 60 Vbeta and 13 Jbeta primers. Profiling relied on immunoSEQ multiplex PCR, and the TCRdb table lists in-frame clones only, not all of them. The sample lists about 130,000 clones, around four fifths occurring once. The study's findings and limits: Prior analysis indicated that the majority of TCR beta V segments exhibited productivity approximately 87% or approximately 30% of the time.

CDR3 size: 13 residues. CDR1 MNHNY and CDR2 SVGAGI come from the germline V gene (reference sequence). The junction had 3 bases not matched to a gene; V was cut back by 5 bases and J by 4 bases. In this sample, this clone turned up once. The antigen remains unidentified. The clonotype originates from a man in his late teens or twenties in good health and CMV-seropositive. Sequences were obtained from PBMCs. This chain links TRBV6-6 with TRBJ2-3; TRBD1 matches at 7 bases. The CDR3: CASSLDRADTQYF. DNA for the CDR3: TGTGCCAGCAGTCTCGACAGGGCAGATACGCAGTATTTT.